This T cell receptor (beta chain) was recorded in a study of blood T cell repertoires in COVID-19. The wider study: Acute and convalescent COVID-19 samples came from the United States, Italy and Spain. From T cells, B-cell-depleted T cells, or PBMCs came the material, which was cDNA or gDNA.

Germline V gene data show CDR1 as WSHSY and CDR2 as SAAADI. Trimming at V came to 6 bases and at J to 5 bases, leaving 12 bases not matched to a gene. This CDR3 contains 15 residues. Using immunoSEQ multiplex PCR, the repertoire was profiled, and TCRdb retains in-frame clones only, with some absent. The table lists some 240,000 clones, roughly 75% of them singletons. The chain links TRBV10-2 to TRBJ2-5; 7 bases are a match to TRBD1. The TCR was taken from a woman aged 70-85 years with acute or convalescent COVID-19. The source material was peripheral blood. Here the CDR3 DNA reads TGCGCCAGCAGCCCCGGAGACAGGGCGCAGGAGACCCAGTACTTC. Its translation: CASSPGDRAQETQYF.